This T cell receptor (beta chain) was identified during a study of OX40 agonist ivuxolimab in advanced cancers. Overall study context: Patients undergoing dose escalation presented with hepatocellular carcinoma, melanoma, renal cell or head and neck cancer. Broader study findings: Normalized T-cell clonal expansion was also low in a subset of nonresponders. The antigens recognized by the expanded peripheral T cells, that is their antigen specificity, were not determined. CD8+ T cells (on average) carried more expanded clones than CD4+ T cells.

On this clone itself: As yet, its antigen is unknown.

Sequencing used immunoSEQ multiplex PCR; TCRdb keeps in-frame clones, though not all of them. The data show approximately 70,000 clones, over 75% seen once. Germline V gene lookup returns CDR1 SGHVS and CDR2 FQNEAQ. CDR3 length equals 14 residues. The V end lost 2 bases, the J end lost 2 bases, and 10 bases lay between the germline ends. Source: CD4+ or CD8+ T cells sorted from blood, taken in a trial of the OX40 agonist ivuxolimab. The origin of this receptor is an adult with an advanced solid tumor such as melanoma, head and neck, liver or kidney cancer. The chain links TRBV7-8 to TRBJ2-7, with a weak D call TRBD1 (5 bases). The CDR3 spells CASSLRNRPYEQYV. The CDR3 bases are TGTGCCAGCAGCTTAAGGAACAGGCCCTACGAGCAGTACGTC.